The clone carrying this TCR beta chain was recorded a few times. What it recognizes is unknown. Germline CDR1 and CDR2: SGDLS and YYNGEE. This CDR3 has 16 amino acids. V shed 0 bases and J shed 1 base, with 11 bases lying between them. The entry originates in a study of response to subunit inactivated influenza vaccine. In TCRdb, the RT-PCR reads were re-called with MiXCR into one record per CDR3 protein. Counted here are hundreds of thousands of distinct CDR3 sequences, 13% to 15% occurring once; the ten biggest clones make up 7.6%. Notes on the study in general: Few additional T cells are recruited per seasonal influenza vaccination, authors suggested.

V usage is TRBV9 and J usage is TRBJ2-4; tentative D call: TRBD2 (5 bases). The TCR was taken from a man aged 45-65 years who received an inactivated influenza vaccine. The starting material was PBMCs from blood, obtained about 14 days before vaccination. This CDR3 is CASSVGEGKAKNIQYF. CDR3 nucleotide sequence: TGTGCCAGCAGCGTAGGTGAGGGAAAGGCCAAAAACATTCAGTACTTC.